Following are 28 T cell receptor beta chains from one sample sequenced in a study of human T cells and chemical hapten exposure (dated by TCRdb to 2020 to 2022). Interpreted using the paper, the time point label stands for: patch test 1, 2 weeks after DPC sensitization. Sample treatment or condition, as interpreted from the label and publication: therapeutic diphenylcyclopropenone sensitization with weekly scalp DPC. Receptors were amplified or captured by RACE. Sequencing was performed on a NextSeq 500. TCRdb's own reprocessing of the public reads used fastp at Q25 and MiXCR and kept productive beta chains. Every CDR3 protein is listed once, alongside the most common genes and DNA of its rows. The sample table records roughly 180,000 distinct CDR3 sequences; around 13% of these occur just once. The top ten constitute about 1.8% of the sample. Sequenced material: whole blood, taken in connection with sensitization to the hapten diphenylcyclopropenone (DPC). The receptors here all came from a woman in her 30s with alopecia areata. Some clones in this sample may be carry-over from other donors' samples.

This chain connects TRBV20-1 to TRBJ1-1; D gene ambiguous. Between the trimmed V and J ends, which lost 3 bases and 1 base, there was a span of 15 bases. CDR1 and CDR2 from the germline V gene are DFQATT and SNEGSKA (reference sequence). CDR3 size: 15 residues. The CDR3 DNA is TGCAGTGCTAGCCCGAACTCCGGCCAGAACACTGAAGCTTTCTTT. Translation: CSASPNSGQNTEAFF.

The chain uses TRBV12-3 or TRBV12-4 and TRBJ1-1; D is unclear. This CDR3 contains 15 residues. Trimming stripped 5 bases from V and 1 base from J, with 14 bases between. The chain's CDR3 is CASSVRGRPNTEAFF. The CDR3, as DNA: TGTGCCAGCAGTGTTCGCGGTCGGCCGAACACTGAAGCTTTCTTT.

The chain joins TRBV20-1 to TRBJ1-4; D gene ambiguous. V shed 1 base and J shed 4 bases, with 7 bases lying between them. Germline V gene sequence: CDR1 DFQATT, CDR2 SNEGSKA (reference sequence). The CDR3 has 13 residues. The CDR3 is CSARGSLNEKLFF. The CDR3, as DNA: TGCAGTGCTAGAGGCAGCCTTAATGAAAAACTGTTTTTT.

This clonotype was counted at least ten times. The chain has TRBV29-1 and TRBJ2-2; D gene uncertain. The germline V gene encodes CDR1 SQVTM and CDR2 ANQGSEA. Trimming took off 3 bases at V and 2 bases at J, with 7 bases between the two ends. The CDR3 covers 13 residues. The CDR3 coding sequence is TGCAGCGTTGATAGATTAAACACCGGGGAGCTGTTTTTT. Its protein product is CSVDRLNTGELFF.

This clonotype was observed many times. The CDR3 loop is CASSRDPMNTEAFF. CDR3 nucleotide sequence: TGCGCCAGCAGTCGGGACCCCATGAACACTGAAGCTTTCTTT. J is TRBJ1-1 and V is TRBV5-1; TRBD1 is a possible D gene (5 bases). CDR3 length: 14 amino acids. Deletions cut 5 bases from V and 0 bases from J, with 11 bases between. Germline CDR1 is SGHRS and CDR2 is YFSETQ. The variable domain in full, completed from reference TRBV5-1 and TRBJ1-1, reads KAGVTQTPRYLIKTRGQQVTLSCSPISGHRSVSWYQQTPGQGLQFLFEYFSETQRNKGNFPGRFSGRQFSNSRSEMNVSTLELGDSALYLCASSRDPMNTEAFFGQGTRLTVV.

The chain is built from TRBV7-2 and TRBJ2-2, with D possibly matching TRBD2 (5 bases). Germline lookup yields CDR1 SGHTA and CDR2 FQGNSA. V lost 1 base, J lost 5 bases, and 11 bases lay in between. This CDR3 contains 15 residues. CDR3 sequence: CASSLGLAWTGELFF. The CDR3, as DNA: TGTGCCAGCAGCTTAGGGCTAGCTTGGACCGGGGAGCTGTTTTTT.

This clonotype was picked up one time. The rearrangement joins TRBV20-1 to TRBJ2-3; 13 nucleotides match TRBD2. Germline V gene lookup returns CDR1 DFQATT and CDR2 SNEGSKA (reference sequence). J was trimmed by 0 bases and V by 3 bases; bases with no gene match: 6. The length of the CDR3 is 17 residues. CDR3 loop: CSARGLAGRASTDTQYF. Here the CDR3 DNA reads TGCAGTGCTAGGGGACTAGCGGGGCGTGCTAGCACAGATACGCAGTATTTT.

This clonotype was counted ten times or more. The chain employs TRBV6-2 or TRBV6-3 and TRBJ2-1; 7 bases are a match to TRBD2. The CDR3 has 15 amino acids. The germline V gene encodes CDR1 MNHEY and CDR2 SVGEGT. Trimming took 4 bases from V and 9 from J; bases not matched to a gene: 12. CDR3 DNA sequence: TGTGCCAGCAGTTCCGACGGGAGGACTTTTGGTGAGCAGTTCTTC. This gives the protein CASSSDGRTFGEQFF.

This clonotype was seen more than once but under ten times. V gene TRBV6-6 combines with J gene TRBJ2-7; TRBD1 agrees at 9 bases. The V and J ends lost 4 bases and 0 bases, in that order; junction bases with no gene match: 4. CDR1 is MNHNY, CDR2 SVGAGI, per germline (reference sequence). The CDR3 length is 15 residues. CDR3 sequence: CASSSGDRVSYEQYF. The CDR3 nucleotides read TGTGCCAGCAGTTCAGGGGACAGGGTCTCCTACGAGCAGTACTTC.

In its sample, this clonotype was seen a few times. The chain carries TRBV4-2 and TRBJ1-2; 9 positions match TRBD1. This CDR3 is built from 15 residues. The germline V gene encodes CDR1 LGHNA and CDR2 YNFKEQ. V shed 0 bases and J 5 bases; nucleotides not matched to a gene: 4. The CDR3 DNA reads TGTGCCAGCAGCCAAGATGACGGACAGGGGTATGGCTACACCTTC. It specifies CASSQDDGQGYGYTF.

This rearrangement joins TRBV30 to TRBJ1-2; 9 bases align to TRBD1. Trimming took 2 bases from V and 8 from J; bases not matched to a gene: 9. The CDR3 has 14 amino acids. The germline gives CDR1 GTSNPN, CDR2 SVGIG (reference sequence). CDR3 sequence (DNA): TGTGCCTGGAGTCGTATAAGGACAGGGGACGGCTACACCTTC. Protein product: CAWSRIRTGDGYTF.

This chain joins TRBV6-2 or TRBV6-3 and TRBJ2-3; perhaps TRBD1 as D (5 bases). Germline V gene data show CDR1 as MNHEY and CDR2 as SVGEGT. This CDR3 is built from 15 residues. The germline V and J ends were trimmed by 5 bases and 5 bases, with 17 bases remaining between them. The CDR3 nucleotides are TGTGCCAGCAGTCACACAAGCAGGGTCGGAGATACGCAGTATTTT. It is translated as CASSHTSRVGDTQYF.

The table lists this clonotype with a few counts. V usage is TRBV12-3 or TRBV12-4 and J usage is TRBJ2-1; D gene ambiguous. This CDR3 has 13 residues. V was cut by 7 bases and J by 8 bases, with 15 bases left in between. The DNA of the CDR3 is TGTGCCAGCACCACGTGGCAGCGCGATGAGCAGTTCTTC. This encodes CASTTWQRDEQFF.

V and J are TRBV5-6 and TRBJ1-1; 8 positions match TRBD1. The CDR3 runs to 14 residues. Germline V gives CDR1 SGHDT, CDR2 YYEEEE. Trimming at V came to 4 bases and at J to 3 bases, leaving 5 bases not matched to a gene. The CDR3 is CASSPRQGYTEAFF. In DNA form, the CDR3 reads TGTGCCAGCAGCCCAAGACAGGGGTACACTGAAGCTTTCTTT.

For the CDR3, the DNA is TGTGCCAGCAGTCCTAGCGGGGGGCACAATGAGCAGTTCTTC. Translated: CASSPSGGHNEQFF. J is TRBJ2-1 and V is TRBV12-3 or TRBV12-4, with 11 bases lining up with TRBD2. Trimming cost V 5 bases and J 5 bases; bases outside gene matches: 2. This CDR3 region has 14 residues.

This clonotype was detected only a few times. The chain links TRBV6-5 to TRBJ1-1; tentative D call: TRBD1 (5 bases). CDR1 is MNHEY and CDR2 is SVGAGI in the germline V gene. There are 15 residues in the CDR3. Trimming pared 5 bases from V and 2 bases from J, leaving 15 bases between. This chain's CDR3 is CASSPHGTLNTEAFF. CDR3 bases: TGTGCCAGCAGTCCCCATGGGACGCTTAACACTGAAGCTTTCTTT.

In its sample, this clonotype was seen many times. The V call is TRBV16, the J call TRBJ1-3; TRBD1 aligns across 7 bases. J lost 0 bases, V lost 8 bases, and 10 bases had no gene match. The germline V gene has CDR1 KGHSY and CDR2 FQNENV. This CDR3 is built from 16 residues. CDR3 bases: TGTGCCAGCGGTTTCGACAGGGATTTCTCTGGAAACACCATATATTTT. It yields the protein CASGFDRDFSGNTIYF.

This clonotype has just a few counts. This chain connects TRBV7-2 to TRBJ1-1; D is unresolved. Germline values: CDR1 SGHTA, CDR2 FQGNSA. The CDR3 loop spans 18 amino acids. Trimming pared 0 bases from V and 0 bases from J, leaving 17 bases between. The CDR3 protein is CASSLALTTLGMNTEAFF. The DNA for the CDR3 is TGTGCCAGCAGCTTAGCCCTCACGACCCTTGGTATGAACACTGAAGCTTTCTTT.

V gene TRBV6-2 or TRBV6-3 combines with J gene TRBJ2-4; D is possibly TRBD1 (6 bases). Germline CDR1 reads MNHEY; CDR2 reads SVGEGT. The CDR3 has 16 residues. V dropped 6 bases and J dropped 1 base, with 16 bases sitting between them. The CDR3 loop reads CASRDNFRGAKNIQYF. As DNA, the CDR3 is TGTGCCAGCAGAGACAATTTTAGGGGGGCCAAAAACATTCAGTACTTC.

This clonotype has only a few counts. The chain combines TRBV28 with TRBJ2-1, with no clear D. The CDR3 length is 14 residues. Trimming took off 8 bases at V and 6 bases at J, with 17 bases between the two ends. Germline V CDR1 and CDR2: MDHEN, SYDVKM. In DNA, the CDR3 is TGTGCCAGCTCCCCTTCCCACGCTTTCAATGAGCAGTTCTTC. This gives the protein CASSPSHAFNEQFF.

Here the CDR3 reads CASSLYRTLGTDTQYF. CDR3 nucleotides: TGCGCCAGCAGCTTGTACAGGACCCTCGGCACAGATACGCAGTATTTT. The chain combines TRBV5-1 with TRBJ2-3, with a tentative D call TRBD1 (5 bases). Trimming took 1 base from V and 1 from J, leaving 13 bases between them. CDR3 length: 16 residues. CDR1 SGHRS and CDR2 YFSETQ come from the germline V gene.

This clonotype showed up many times. The chain uses TRBV12-3 or TRBV12-4 and TRBJ1-1; the D gene is possibly TRBD1 (6 bases). The CDR3 length is 14 residues. The germline V and J ends were trimmed by 4 bases and 1 base, with 10 bases remaining between them. The CDR3 protein is CASSWDTTNTEAFF. The CDR3 DNA sequence: TGTGCCAGCAGTTGGGACACTACGAACACTGAAGCTTTCTTT.

This clonotype was recorded at least ten times. The chain employs TRBV28 and TRBJ1-2; 7 bases line up with TRBD1. This CDR3 comprises 15 residues. The J segment lost 4 bases and the V segment lost 6 bases, leaving 11 bases of the junction unmatched. The germline gives CDR1 MDHEN, CDR2 SYDVKM. DNA of the CDR3: TGTGCCAGCAGGGACGGGACAGCCTCCCCCTATGGCTACACCTTC. Residues: CASRDGTASPYGYTF.

This clonotype was detected a few times. The genes are TRBV20-1 and TRBJ1-4; D call uncertain. The CDR3 runs to 12 residues. Looked up from germline, CDR1 is DFQATT and CDR2 is SNEGSKA (reference sequence). The germline V and J ends were trimmed by 5 bases and 6 bases, with 10 bases remaining between them. CDR3 protein: CSAGLSHEKLFF. As DNA, the CDR3 is TGCAGTGCTGGCCTTAGCCATGAAAAACTGTTTTTT.

This chain joins TRBV11-2 and TRBJ2-5; perhaps TRBD2 as D (7 bases). V dropped 0 bases and J dropped 5 bases, with 13 bases sitting between them. Germline values: CDR1 SGHAT, CDR2 FQNNGV. The CDR3 consists of 15 residues. The CDR3 bases are TGTGCCAGCAGCTTAGATCCGGGGGGCTTCGAGACCCAGTACTTC. This gives the protein CASSLDPGGFETQYF.

The table lists this clonotype with a few counts. This rearrangement joins TRBV29-1 to TRBJ2-2; the D is unclear. The V end lost 5 bases, the J end lost 6 bases, and 10 bases lay between the germline ends. The CDR3 loop spans 12 amino acids. CDR1 and CDR2 (germline): SQVTM, ANQGSEA. The CDR3 nucleotides are TGCAGCGTTTCCCCTCCGTCCGGGGAGCTGTTTTTT. Its translation is CSVSPPSGELFF.

This clonotype showed up just a few times. The CDR3 DNA reads as TGTGCCACCAGCCCCCGACTAGCGGGGGGCGCGGAGGGGACCGGGGAGCTGTTTTTT. Its protein product is CATSPRLAGGAEGTGELFF. The chain links TRBV15 to TRBJ2-2, with TRBD2 matching over 13 bases. This CDR3 contains 19 residues. Germline V lookup: CDR1 LNHNV, CDR2 YYDKDF (reference sequence). Losses at the gene ends were 5 bases for V and 5 bases for J; bases not matched to a gene: 14.

This clonotype was detected ten times or more. This rearrangement joins TRBV6-2 or TRBV6-3 to TRBJ2-1; D remains ambiguous. The CDR3 loop spans 12 amino acids. The V end was cut by 3 bases, the J end by 10 bases, with 10 bases between. CDR1 and CDR2 (germline): MNHEY, SVGEGT. The CDR3 nucleotides read TGTGCCAGCAGTTATGCAGCTCGGGAGCAGTTCTTC. Translated: CASSYAAREQFF.